Judged by abundance, the clone carrying this TCR beta chain is medium-sized (0.01 to 0.1%). Its antigen is undetermined. Via MiXCR, TCRdb re-called the reads, giving one row per CDR3 protein. The table records about 13,000 distinct CDR3 sequences, less than 20% of them present only once. The entry originates in a study of liver allograft versus peripheral blood T cells. Background on the study: Repertoires of T cell receptors in transplanted livers were compared with recipients' peripheral blood repertoires. Study-wide results and caveats: T cell receptor repertoires inside liver allografts reportedly differed from those in peripheral blood.

The origin of this receptor is a human patient who had a liver transplant. Some T cells could come from the graft donor.

Here the CDR3 reads CASSQLPRSGLFF. CDR3 in DNA: TGTGCCAGCAGCCAACTCCCGAGAAGTGGGCTGTTTTTT. The chain carries TRBV14 and TRBJ2-2; D call uncertain. There are 13 residues in the CDR3. The V gene lost 2 bases and the J gene lost 13 bases, with 14 bases spanning the gap. Germline loops: CDR1 SGHDN, CDR2 FVKESK.